The 27 T cell receptor beta chains in this list originate from one sample, sequenced in a study of beta chain features in type 1 diabetes. Every isolated RNA sample was fully reverse transcribed, so sequencing captured expressed TCRB transcripts. Clones were read by immunoSEQ multiplex PCR, and TCRdb kept only the in-frame ones, dropping some. This table has 130,000 or so clones, about 9.7% appearing once. The sample comprised central memory CD4+ T cells from blood. The source is a woman in her forties in good health.

The chain recombines TRBV5-4 with TRBJ2-6; weak D call: TRBD2 (6 bases). From germline, CDR1 is SGHNT and CDR2 YYREEE (reference sequence). This CDR3 region has 15 residues. V lost 6 bases to trimming and J lost 1 base, with 11 bases between them. The DNA of the CDR3 is TGTGCCAGCACCCCTCGGGGGTCTGGGGCCAACGTCCTGACTTTC. Protein: CASTPRGSGANVLTF.

The chain carries TRBV5-1 and TRBJ2-7, with a possible D match to TRBD1 (5 bases). CDR1 and CDR2 (germline): SGHRS, YFSETQ. CDR3 length: 13 amino acids. V lost 2 bases, J lost 5 bases, and 11 bases lay in between. The CDR3 sequence is CASSFSQGNEQYF. As DNA, the CDR3 is TGCGCCAGCAGCTTCTCCCAGGGAAACGAGCAGTACTTC.

This clone was found a few times. The chain carries TRBV6-6 and TRBJ2-1, with TRBD2 as a possible D gene (5 bases). The CDR3 contains 15 residues. Germline V gives CDR1 MNHNY, CDR2 SVGAGI (reference sequence). The V gene lost 5 bases and the J gene lost 2 bases, with 13 bases spanning the gap. The CDR3 is CASSVSGTAYNEQFF. Written as DNA, the CDR3 is TGTGCCAGCAGTGTCAGCGGAACGGCCTACAATGAGCAGTTCTTC.

This sequence joins TRBV6-5 and TRBJ1-4; possible D gene TRBD1, 6 bases. Germline lookup yields CDR1 MNHEY and CDR2 SVGAGI. V shed 5 bases and J shed 6 bases, with 10 bases lying between them. This CDR3 comprises 13 residues. In DNA, the CDR3 is TGTGCCAGCAGTAACCCAGGGGATGAAAAACTGTTTTTT. Protein product: CASSNPGDEKLFF.

The rearrangement joins TRBV29-1 to TRBJ2-5; TRBD2 matches at 10 bases. V lost 4 bases, J lost 4 bases, and 6 bases stayed unmatched. Germline CDR1 SQVTM, CDR2 ANQGSEA. The CDR3 sequence is 14 residues long. CDR3 bases: TGCAGCGTTGGGGGAGCGGGGGGGGGAGAGACCCAGTACTTC. Amino acid sequence: CSVGGAGGGETQYF.

This rearrangement joins TRBV4-3 to TRBJ2-7; 7 nucleotides align to TRBD1. The trim removed 4 bases at V and 4 bases at J, leaving 7 bases unmatched. The CDR3 runs to 14 residues. Looked up from germline, CDR1 is LGHNA and CDR2 is YSLEER. CDR3 region: CASSRVTGPYEQYF. The CDR3 DNA sequence: TGCGCCAGCAGCCGAGTGACAGGGCCTTACGAGCAGTACTTC.

This clone has a count of ten or more. This chain links TRBV4-3 with TRBJ1-5; D is uncertain. The CDR3 has 15 residues. Germline V gene sequence: CDR1 LGHNA, CDR2 YSLEER. V lost 0 bases to trimming and J lost 2 bases, with 8 bases between them. CDR3 coding DNA: TGCGCCAGCAGCCAAGATATGCAGGGCAATCAGCCCCAGCATTTT. The encoded protein is CASSQDMQGNQPQHF.

The V and J genes are TRBV7-6 and TRBJ2-3, with 7 bases that match TRBD1. V gave up 4 bases and J gave up 7 bases; unmatched junction bases: 11. The CDR3 is 15 residues long. CDR1 SGHVS and CDR2 FNYEAQ come from the germline V gene. The CDR3: CASSWRQGMGNTQYF. For the CDR3, the DNA is TGTGCCAGCAGCTGGAGACAGGGCATGGGAAATACGCAGTATTTT.

This clone was found a few times. The chain joins TRBV10-3 to TRBJ2-3; no definite D call. CDR3 length equals 14 residues. V lost 7 bases to trimming and J lost 0 bases, with 11 bases between them. Germline V CDR1 and CDR2: ENHRY, SYGVKD. CDR3 nucleotides: TGTGCCATCAAGGCGGTGACTAGCACAGATACGCAGTATTTT. Protein sequence: CAIKAVTSTDTQYF.

V is TRBV18 and J is TRBJ2-5; possible D gene TRBD2, 5 bases. Deletions cut 0 bases from V and 5 bases from J, with 7 bases between. CDR3 length equals 13 residues. Germline CDR1 is KGHSH and CDR2 is LQKENI. CDR3 amino acids: CASSPPAGETQYF. The DNA of the CDR3 is TGTGCCAGCTCACCACCGGCGGGTGAGACCCAGTACTTC.

The table lists this clone with a few counts. The chain joins TRBV28 to TRBJ2-7, with TRBD1 matching over 8 bases. Germline CDR1 MDHEN, CDR2 SYDVKM. The CDR3 totals 15 residues. The J segment lost 2 bases and the V segment lost 5 bases, leaving 8 bases of the junction unmatched. The CDR3 loop reads CASSPPGQAAYEQYF. CDR3 in DNA: TGTGCCAGCAGTCCTCCGGGACAGGCTGCCTACGAGCAGTACTTC.

This rearrangement joins TRBV7-8 to TRBJ2-7; tentative D call: TRBD1 (8 bases). V lost 10 bases and J lost 1, with 20 bases in between. The CDR3 is made up of 15 amino acids. Per germline, CDR1 SGHVS and CDR2 FQNEAQ. CDR3 region: CATTGGLLLSYEQYF. The CDR3 nucleotides are TGTGCCACAACAGGGGGACTATTACTTTCCTACGAGCAGTACTTC. Filled out from reference TRBV7-8 and TRBJ2-7, the complete variable domain reads GAGVSQSPRYKVAKRGQDVALRCDPISGHVSLFWYQQALGQGPEFLTYFQNEAQLDKSGLPSDRFFAERPEGSVSTLKIQRTQQEDSAVYLCATTGGLLLSYEQYFGPGTRLTVT.

The chain links TRBV7-6 to TRBJ1-5; 7 bases fit TRBD1. This CDR3 has 15 residues. The V gene's germline CDR1 is SGHVS and CDR2 FNYEAQ. The V segment lost 0 bases and the J segment 2 bases; nucleotides outside the gene matches: 1. The CDR3 bases are TGTGCCAGCAGCTTAGCAACAGGGGGCAATCAGCCCCAGCATTTT. Its protein is CASSLATGGNQPQHF.

Concerning this clone: The junction differs from germline at one of its ends, possibly a read error. The chain has TRBV2 and TRBJ2-7; D may be TRBD1 or TRBD2 (6 bases each). This CDR3 has 15 amino acids. Germline V lookup: CDR1 SNHLY, CDR2 FYNNEI. The CDR3 protein is CASTEQGPGTYEQYF. CDR3 in DNA: TGTGCCAGCACTGAACAGGGACCCGGGACTTACGAGCAGTACTTC.

The V gene is TRBV9, the J gene TRBJ2-3; D is uncertain. The germline V gene has CDR1 SGDLS and CDR2 YYNGEE. This CDR3 contains 13 residues. Trimming pared 3 bases from V and 5 bases from J, leaving 10 bases between. In nucleotides, the CDR3 is TGTGCCAGCAGCGCCCCAGGAATAGATACGCAGTATTTT. This sequence encodes CASSAPGIDTQYF.

The chain is built from TRBV7-9 and TRBJ2-1, with 7 positions matching TRBD2. In germline, CDR1 is SEHNR, CDR2 FQNEAQ (reference sequence). CDR3 length: 18 residues. V gave up 5 bases and J gave up 0 bases; unmatched junction bases: 13. CDR3 protein: CASSPRLSGVLSYNEQFF. The DNA for the CDR3 is TGTGCCAGCAGCCCCCGGTTGAGCGGGGTGCTCTCCTACAATGAGCAGTTCTTC.

Only a few counts were recorded for this clone. The chain employs TRBV6-5 and TRBJ2-7, with 10 bases matching TRBD1. The CDR3 totals 15 residues. Trimming at V came to 5 bases and at J to 9 bases, leaving 13 bases not matched to a gene. Germline V CDR1 and CDR2: MNHEY, SVGAGI. The CDR3 spells CASSPRGTGEVWQYF. CDR3 DNA: TGTGCCAGCAGTCCTCGCGGGACAGGGGAAGTCTGGCAGTACTTC.

This clone was counted between two and nine times. The chain recombines TRBV5-6 with TRBJ2-7; no firm D call. V shed 4 bases and J shed 0 bases, with 11 bases lying between them. The CDR3 is 14 residues long. Germline V gives CDR1 SGHDT, CDR2 YYEEEE. The CDR3 DNA reads TGTGCCAGCAGCGTGAGCGTTAGCTCCTACGAGCAGTACTTC. Translating it yields CASSVSVSSYEQYF.

The chain has TRBV12-5 and TRBJ1-2; TRBD1 matches 7 bases. J was trimmed by 6 bases and V by 5 bases; bases with no gene match: 6. The CDR3 has 13 residues. Germline V gene data show CDR1 as LGHNT and CDR2 as FRNRAP. CDR3 residues: CASGPPGGNGYTF. CDR3 coding DNA: TGTGCTAGTGGTCCCCCAGGGGGGAATGGCTACACCTTC.

This clone was counted between two and nine times. This sequence joins TRBV9 and TRBJ1-3, with 7 bases aligning to TRBD1. The CDR3 runs to 14 residues. V lost 6 bases to trimming and J lost 0 bases; unmatched junction nucleotides: 3. Looked up from germline, CDR1 is SGDLS and CDR2 is YYNGEE. The DNA of the CDR3 is TGTGCCAGCACTTCAGGGGGCTCTGGAAACACCATATATTTT. Amino acids: CASTSGGSGNTIYF.

V is TRBV5-6 and J is TRBJ2-5; TRBD2 agrees at 12 bases. With V trimmed by 1 base and J by 5 bases, 3 bases remained unmatched. Germline CDR1 reads SGHDT; CDR2 reads YYEEEE. The CDR3 loop spans 15 amino acids. CDR3 sequence reads: CASSLSLAGGETQYF. CDR3 nucleotides: TGTGCCAGCAGCTTGTCTCTAGCGGGGGGGGAGACCCAGTACTTC.

V is TRBV5-1 and J is TRBJ2-5; the D is unclear. Germline CDR1 and CDR2: SGHRS and YFSETQ. The CDR3 loop spans 14 amino acids. The V gene lost 0 bases and the J gene lost 5 bases, with 11 bases spanning the gap. The CDR3: CASSLDPSRETQYF. The DNA for the CDR3 is TGCGCCAGCAGCTTGGATCCTTCGAGGGAGACCCAGTACTTC.

This clone was detected many times. This chain connects TRBV10-3 to TRBJ2-1, with D maybe TRBD1 (6 bases). The CDR3 contains 16 residues. CDR1 is ENHRY and CDR2 is SYGVKD in the germline V gene. The germline V and J ends were trimmed by 6 bases and 5 bases, with 20 bases remaining between them. CDR3 DNA sequence: TGTGCCATCAGCCGTCTGACCGAGGGGGTTAACAATGAGCAGTTCTTC. Translating gives CAISRLTEGVNNEQFF.

This clone was detected only a few times. The V call is TRBV28, the J call TRBJ2-3; 8 nucleotides match TRBD2. CDR1 and CDR2 (germline): MDHEN, SYDVKM. Trimming at V came to 1 base and at J to 9 bases, leaving 6 bases not matched to a gene. There are 14 residues in the CDR3. The CDR3 coding sequence is TGTGCCAGCAGTTTATCCGGGGGGGGACGAACGCAGTATTTT. Its translation: CASSLSGGGRTQYF.

The V call is TRBV2, the J call TRBJ2-6, with D hard to call. CDR1 and CDR2 from the germline V gene are SNHLY and FYNNEI. V gave up 8 bases and J gave up 0 bases, with 14 bases separating them. The CDR3 is 16 residues long. CDR3 residues: CASRRVRSSGANVLTF. The CDR3 DNA reads TGTGCCAGCCGCCGGGTGAGGAGCTCTGGGGCCAACGTCCTGACTTTC.

In this sample, this clone turned up once. The chain carries TRBV10-1 and TRBJ2-7; D remains unclear. V lost 5 bases, J lost 0 bases, and 5 bases lay in between. Germline values: CDR1 WNHNN, CDR2 SYGVQD (reference sequence). The CDR3 contains 12 residues. The CDR3 DNA follows: TGCGCCAGCAGTTTTAGCTCCTACGAGCAGTACTTC. Its protein is CASSFSSYEQYF.

V is TRBV7-2 and J is TRBJ2-7, with 9 bases that match TRBD2. The CDR3 is 15 amino acids. Germline values: CDR1 SGHTA, CDR2 FQGNSA. J was trimmed by 2 bases and V by 1 base; bases with no gene match: 3. The CDR3 DNA reads TGTGCCAGCAGCTTAGAGGCGGGGGGGCCCTACGAGCAGTACTTC. Its translation is CASSLEAGGPYEQYF.